This T cell receptor beta chain was sequenced during a study of cytomegalovirus exposure and HLA in healthy donors. Study conclusions and caveats: Common viral pathogens seemed to be connected with several of the most significant clusters, according to a later analysis. Later on, a genetic analysis was performed. It linked a missense variant in DCLRE1C with V- and J-gene trimming of TCR beta.

Deletions cut 4 bases from V and 6 bases from J, with 16 bases between. This CDR3 region has 15 residues. The germline CDR1 and CDR2 sequences are MNHNS and SASEGT. 13 Jbeta primers and 60 Vbeta primers were used for the PCR. TCRdb's copy holds only in-frame clones and misses some; the assay was immunoSEQ multiplex PCR. The sample shows about 120,000 clones, over 75% of them seen only once. In regard to this clone: Its cognate antigen is unknown.

This clonotype was obtained from a man younger than 35 in good health and CMV-seropositive. The source material was PBMCs. The rearrangement uses TRBV6-1 and TRBJ1-5; possible D gene TRBD1, 5 bases. The CDR3 loop reads CASSGGRGKGQPQHF. In nucleotides, the CDR3 is TGTGCCAGCAGTGGGGGACGGGGGAAAGGTCAGCCCCAGCATTTT.